A single sample is the source of the 22 T cell receptor beta chains below, sequenced in a study of T cell responses to AZD1222 COVID-19 vaccine. Some clones are missing from TCRdb's copy, which holds only in-frame ones; the method was immunoSEQ multiplex PCR. The table has tens of thousands of clones, 70% to 90% seen once. The material sequenced was peripheral blood, taken 28 days after the second AZD1222 dose. Every receptor here comes from an adult who received the AZD1222 COVID-19 vaccine.

The sample holds a few counts of this clone. The rearrangement joins TRBV2 to TRBJ1-1; the D gene is possibly TRBD1 (6 bases). The germline V gene encodes CDR1 SNHLY and CDR2 FYNNEI. V lost 5 bases, J lost 3 bases, and 13 bases lay in between. CDR3 length: 14 residues. CDR3 sequence: CASSLQGWDTEAFF. CDR3 in DNA: TGTGCCAGCAGTCTACAGGGTTGGGACACTGAAGCTTTCTTT.

Note on this clone: One junction end does not reproduce the germline sequence, and a read error may be involved. This rearrangement joins TRBV29-1 to TRBJ2-3; 10 bases map to TRBD1. The CDR3 length is 11 residues. Germline V lookup: CDR1 SQVTM, CDR2 ANQGSEA. The CDR3 region has the DNA TGCAGCGTTCACGACAGGGGGCGCGGGCATTTT. Amino acids: CSVHDRGRGHF.

The chain is built from TRBV6-4 and TRBJ1-5; D is ambiguous. V lost 5 bases and J lost 0, with 8 bases in between. In germline, CDR1 is MRHNA, CDR2 SNTAGT. The CDR3 runs to 14 residues. For the CDR3, the DNA is TGTGCCAGCAGTCCTTCTACTAGCAATCAGCCCCAGCATTTT. Its translation is CASSPSTSNQPQHF.

This chain connects TRBV14 to TRBJ2-1; 9 nucleotides align to TRBD1. The CDR3 loop spans 16 amino acids. The germline gives CDR1 SGHDN, CDR2 FVKESK. V was pared by 2 bases and J by 5 bases, with 7 bases of the junction left unmatched. The DNA of the CDR3 is TGTGCCAGCAGCCAATGGACAGGGGTTACCCACAATGAGCAGTTCTTC. It codes for CASSQWTGVTHNEQFF.

This clone was seen a few times. The rearrangement links TRBV28 to TRBJ2-2; D call uncertain. CDR1 MDHEN and CDR2 SYDVKM come from the germline V gene. The CDR3 length is 13 residues. V was shortened by 6 bases and J by 3 bases, with 8 bases between the two germline ends. The CDR3 nucleotides read TGTGCCAGCAGCATCCCCGACACCGGGGAGCTGTTTTTT. Translating it yields CASSIPDTGELFF.

This clone was seen more than once but under ten times. The V call is TRBV5-6, the J call TRBJ1-2, with TRBD1 identical over 7 bases. Germline values: CDR1 SGHDT, CDR2 YYEEEE. This CDR3 has 14 residues. J lost 8 bases, V lost 1 base, and 8 bases had no gene match. This chain's CDR3 is CASSLTNRGEGYTF. The CDR3 DNA follows: TGTGCCAGCAGCTTGACAAACAGGGGTGAAGGCTACACCTTC.

The V and J genes are TRBV6-5 and TRBJ2-7; the D is unclear. Germline V lookup: CDR1 MNHEY, CDR2 SVGAGI. CDR3 length: 14 residues. V shed 6 bases and J shed 1 base, with 13 bases lying between them. The DNA for the CDR3 is TGTGCCAGCAGAGCAACACGGCGGTCCTACGAGCAGTACTTC. Protein product: CASRATRRSYEQYF.

The rearrangement uses TRBV7-3 and TRBJ2-5, with 9 bases matching TRBD2. Germline V CDR1 and CDR2: SGHTA, FQGTGA. V was clipped by 2 bases and J by 1 base; unmatched bases: 2. The CDR3 is made up of 15 amino acids. Written as DNA, the CDR3 is TGTGCCAGCAGCTTAGCTAGCGGGGCCCAAGAGACCCAGTACTTC. Its protein is CASSLASGAQETQYF. Drawing the rest from reference TRBV7-3 and TRBJ2-5, the complete variable domain is GAGVSQTPSNKVTEKGKYVELRCDPISGHTALYWYRQSLGQGPEFLIYFQGTGAADDSGLPNDRFFAVRPEGSVSTLKIQRTERGDSAVYLCASSLASGAQETQYFGPGTRLLVL.

The chain recombines TRBV19 with TRBJ1-5; 7 bases fit TRBD1. Germline CDR1 LNHDA, CDR2 SQIVND (reference sequence). This CDR3 is 13 amino acids long. With 4 bases clipped from V and 8 bases from J, the junction kept 5 bases outside the gene matches. CDR3 sequence: CASSTQGGKPQHF. The CDR3 bases are TGTGCCAGTAGTACTCAGGGGGGAAAGCCCCAGCATTTT.

The rearrangement joins TRBV18 to TRBJ1-3, with TRBD1 as a possible D gene (5 bases). This CDR3 contains 15 residues. The V and J ends lost 5 bases and 7 bases respectively, with 18 bases between them. The germline gives CDR1 KGHSH, CDR2 LQKENI. The CDR3 region has the DNA TGTGCCAGCTCAGTAATCGGGACCCCGGGGAACACCATATATTTT. It codes for CASSVIGTPGNTIYF.

This clone was detected a few times. The chain recombines TRBV6-2 or TRBV6-3 with TRBJ2-2; D ambiguous. Deletions cut 2 bases from V and 3 bases from J, with 16 bases between. Germline V gene data show CDR1 as MNHEY and CDR2 as SVGEGT. The CDR3 has 17 residues. The CDR3 protein is CASSYPTWKRDTGELFF. The CDR3 DNA sequence: TGTGCCAGCAGTTACCCGACTTGGAAAAGGGACACCGGGGAGCTGTTTTTT.

The V gene is TRBV2, the J gene TRBJ2-7; 11 positions match TRBD1. Trimming at V came to 6 bases and at J to 4 bases, leaving 8 bases not matched to a gene. The CDR3 runs 15 residues. Germline V gene data show CDR1 as SNHLY and CDR2 as FYNNEI. In nucleotides, the CDR3 is TGTGCCAGCAGCCTTAGAGGACAGGGGGCGTACGAGCAGTACTTC. It translates to CASSLRGQGAYEQYF.

V gene TRBV11-2 combines with J gene TRBJ2-7; D might be TRBD2 (5 bases). V lost 1 base, J lost 3 bases, and 13 bases lay in between. From germline, CDR1 is SGHAT and CDR2 FQNNGV. This CDR3 comprises 15 residues. The CDR3 nucleotides are TGTGCCAGCAGCTTAGTGGGGAGTCCTTACTACGAGCAGTACTTC. Protein sequence: CASSLVGSPYYEQYF.

This chain links TRBV5-1 with TRBJ2-1, with a possible D match to TRBD2 (6 bases). V dropped 0 bases and J dropped 7 bases, with 14 bases sitting between them. Germline V gives CDR1 SGHRS, CDR2 YFSETQ. The CDR3 covers 15 residues. The CDR3 coding sequence is TGCGCCAGCAGCTTGGCGGGGACTTCTGTGAATGAGCAGTTCTTC. This gives the protein CASSLAGTSVNEQFF. Supplemented by reference TRBV5-1 and TRBJ2-1, the full variable domain reads KAGVTQTPRYLIKTRGQQVTLSCSPISGHRSVSWYQQTPGQGLQFLFEYFSETQRNKGNFPGRFSGRQFSNSRSEMNVSTLELGDSALYLCASSLAGTSVNEQFFGPGTRLTVL.

The chain has TRBV7-3 and TRBJ1-1; D might be TRBD1 (5 bases). Germline CDR1 reads SGHTA; CDR2 reads FQGTGA. The CDR3 extends over 14 amino acids. Trimming left V 1 base short and J 5 bases short, with 11 bases between. The CDR3 protein is CASSLRGTRTEAFF. Here the CDR3 DNA reads TGTGCCAGCAGCTTAAGAGGGACCCGGACTGAAGCTTTCTTT. Full variable domain (rest looked up from reference TRBV7-3 and TRBJ1-1): GAGVSQTPSNKVTEKGKYVELRCDPISGHTALYWYRQSLGQGPEFLIYFQGTGAADDSGLPNDRFFAVRPEGSVSTLKIQRTERGDSAVYLCASSLRGTRTEAFFGQGTRLTVV.

The CDR3: CASSVGARGPSYNEQFF. The DNA of the CDR3 is TGTGCCAGCAGCGTAGGGGCCAGGGGGCCTTCCTACAATGAGCAGTTCTTC. The chain uses TRBV9 and TRBJ2-1; 8 nucleotides line up with TRBD1. Per germline, CDR1 SGDLS and CDR2 YYNGEE. Trimming took 0 bases from V and 1 from J; bases not matched to a gene: 6. The CDR3 has 17 residues. Full variable domain (remainder filled in from reference TRBV9 and TRBJ2-1): DSGVTQTPKHLITATGQRVTLRCSPRSGDLSVYWYQQSLDQGLQFLIQYYNGEERAKGNILERFSAQQFPDLHSELNLSSLELGDSALYFCASSVGARGPSYNEQFFGPGTRLTVL.

The V gene is TRBV6-5, the J gene TRBJ2-5, with D perhaps TRBD1 or TRBD2 (5 bases each). The CDR3 length is 15 residues. Trimming removed 5 bases from V and 4 bases from J, with 17 bases in between. The germline V gene has CDR1 MNHEY and CDR2 SVGAGI. The CDR3 DNA sequence: TGTGCCAGCAGTCCCGCGGGCAGGGAGACAGAGACCCAGTACTTC. Its protein product is CASSPAGRETETQYF.

Only one count was recorded for this clone. The V and J genes are TRBV7-9 and TRBJ2-2, with no clear D. This CDR3 has 14 amino acids. The germline V and J ends were trimmed by 5 bases and 4 bases, with 11 bases remaining between them. In germline, CDR1 is SEHNR, CDR2 FQNEAQ (reference sequence). DNA for the CDR3: TGTGCCAGCAGCCCCCCAGTCCGCACCGGGGAGCTGTTTTTT. As protein: CASSPPVRTGELFF.

The chain combines TRBV18 with TRBJ2-6, with 9 bases fitting TRBD1. Germline V gene sequence: CDR1 KGHSH, CDR2 LQKENI. The trim removed 2 bases at V and 2 bases at J, leaving 4 bases unmatched. The CDR3 is 17 amino acids. In DNA form, the CDR3 reads TGTGCCAGCTCACCAGGGACAGGGTTTGCTGGGGCCAACGTCCTGACTTTC. It codes for CASSPGTGFAGANVLTF.

This chain links TRBV5-1 with TRBJ1-5, with D unresolved. V dropped 0 bases and J dropped 5 bases, with 9 bases sitting between them. This CDR3 contains 14 residues. In germline, CDR1 is SGHRS, CDR2 YFSETQ. CDR3 nucleotide sequence: TGCGCCAGCAGCTTGGGAGATGATGATCAGCCCCAGCATTTT. It codes for CASSLGDDDQPQHF.

J is TRBJ2-2 and V is TRBV4-3; D gene uncertain. CDR1 LGHNA and CDR2 YSLEER come from the germline V gene. Trimming shortened V by 0 bases and J by 3 bases, and 8 bases separated the two germline ends. The CDR3 extends over 15 amino acids. CDR3 loop: CASSQDGTYTGELFF. The CDR3 nucleotides read TGCGCCAGCAGCCAAGATGGCACCTACACCGGGGAGCTGTTTTTT.

The V gene is TRBV15, the J gene TRBJ1-1, with 9 bases that match TRBD1. The CDR3 has 14 amino acids. Germline assignment: CDR1 LNHNV and CDR2 YYDKDF (reference sequence). The ends lost 0 bases at V and 10 bases at J; junction bases unmatched: 6. The CDR3: CATSRDFGTGRAFF. In DNA, the CDR3 is TGTGCCACCAGCAGAGATTTTGGGACAGGGAGAGCTTTCTTT.